This passage covers 27 T cell receptor beta chains from one sample sequenced in a study of T-cell memory formation after mild COVID-19. TCRdb fed the 5' RACE reads into MiXCR, producing one record per CDR3 protein. The sample has more than 100,000 distinct CDR3 sequences, over 15% seen once. Source material: PBMCs or a T cell subset sorted from them (not recorded which). The source of these receptors is a man in his late teens or twenties who had mild COVID-19 (a few samples of this study predate the infection). Cell type and time point are not known.

The chain carries TRBV7-3 and TRBJ2-2; D is possibly TRBD2 (6 bases). The CDR3 spans 13 residues. Germline V CDR1 and CDR2: SGHTA, FQGTGA. V lost 9 bases and J lost 4, with 12 bases in between. The CDR3 DNA reads TGTGCCAGTCGGAGGGGTCCCACCGGGGAGCTGTTTTTT. It translates to CASRRGPTGELFF.

There are a few counts of this clonotype. The chain couples TRBV6-1 to TRBJ2-5, with unresolved D. Germline-derived CDR1 and CDR2 are MNHNS and SASEGT. Trimming stripped 7 bases from V and 5 bases from J, with 14 bases between. The CDR3 sequence is 13 residues long. The CDR3 coding sequence is TGTGCCAGCAATAGACTGGAAGCGGAGACCCAGTACTTC. The encoded protein is CASNRLEAETQYF.

This rearrangement joins TRBV5-4 to TRBJ2-3; 11 bases are a match to TRBD2. This CDR3 region has 19 residues. Per the germline V gene, CDR1 is SGHNT and CDR2 is YYREEE (reference sequence). V was pared by 4 bases and J by 2 bases, with 15 bases of the junction left unmatched. Here the CDR3 reads CASSPRLGTSGGPTDTQYF. CDR3 in DNA: TGTGCCAGCAGCCCCCGTCTTGGTACTAGCGGGGGCCCCACAGATACGCAGTATTTT. The full variable domain, completed using reference TRBV5-4 and TRBJ2-3, is ETGVTQSPTHLIKTRGQQVTLRCSSQSGHNTVSWYQQALGQGPQFIFQYYREEENGRGNFPPRFSGLQFPNYSSELNVNALELDDSALYLCASSPRLGTSGGPTDTQYFGPGTRLTVL.

J is TRBJ1-5 and V is TRBV7-2, with D perhaps matching TRBD1 (6 bases). Trimming shortened V by 2 bases and J by 7 bases, and 12 bases separated the two germline ends. Germline V gives CDR1 SGHTA, CDR2 FQGNSA. This CDR3 comprises 14 residues. In DNA, the CDR3 is TGTGCCAGCAGCTTATCACAGGGCGGCCAGCCCCAGCATTTT. It codes for CASSLSQGGQPQHF.

This clonotype was counted a few times. The rearrangement links TRBV7-3 to TRBJ2-2, with D uncertain. Germline CDR1 reads SGHTA; CDR2 reads FQGTGA. V was clipped by 4 bases and J by 7 bases, with 7 bases between them. CDR3 length: 12 amino acids. The CDR3 is CASSWQRGELFF. DNA for the CDR3: TGTGCCAGCAGCTGGCAGCGCGGGGAGCTGTTTTTT.

The genes are TRBV5-1 and TRBJ1-4; 9 positions agree with TRBD1. The V segment lost 3 bases and the J segment 7 bases; nucleotides outside the gene matches: 1. Germline V gene lookup returns CDR1 SGHRS and CDR2 YFSETQ. The CDR3 runs to 13 residues. CDR3 in amino acids: CASSWGQGEKLFF. The CDR3, as DNA: TGCGCCAGCAGCTGGGGACAGGGTGAAAAACTGTTTTTT.

In regard to this clonotype: This may arise from a read error, as a much more abundant clone is one base away. The chain has TRBV7-2 and TRBJ2-5, with D perhaps matching TRBD2 (7 bases). CDR1 is SGHTA and CDR2 is FQGNSA in the germline V gene. Trimming took off 2 bases at V and 5 bases at J, with 12 bases between the two ends. The CDR3 covers 14 residues. CDR3 sequence reads: CASSLPRGRETQYF. In DNA, the CDR3 is TGTGCCAGCAGCTTACCGCGGGGGCGTGAGACCCAGTACTTC.

The chain joins TRBV3-1 to TRBJ2-4, with 12 nucleotides matching TRBD1. The CDR3 covers 13 residues. Germline lookup yields CDR1 LGHDT and CDR2 YNNKEL (reference sequence). V lost 4 bases, J lost 12 bases, and 4 bases stayed unmatched. The CDR3 protein is CASSPGTGGSQYF. The CDR3 DNA follows: TGTGCCAGCAGCCCGGGGACAGGGGGCTCTCAGTACTTC. Using reference TRBV3-1 and TRBJ2-4 for the parts outside the CDR3, the full variable domain is DTAVSQTPKYLVTQMGNDKSIKCEQNLGHDTMYWYKQDSKKFLKIMFSYNNKELIINETVPNRFSPKSPDKAHLNLHINSLELGDSAVYFCASSPGTGGSQYFGAGTRLSVL.

In its sample, this clonotype was seen a few times. The rearrangement links TRBV11-3 to TRBJ2-1, with D maybe TRBD2 (7 bases). With 5 bases removed from V and 5 bases from J, the gap between germline ends came to 19 bases. Germline CDR1 reads SGHNT; CDR2 reads YENEEA. The CDR3 runs 16 residues. The CDR3: CASSLGGGGSHNEQFF. In nucleotides, the CDR3 is TGTGCCAGCAGCCTTGGGGGGGGCGGGAGTCACAATGAGCAGTTCTTC.

This clonotype was detected ten times or more. CDR3 in amino acids: CSARDPARVNEQFF. CDR3 nucleotide sequence: TGCAGTGCTAGAGATCCCGCAAGGGTCAATGAGCAGTTCTTC. J is TRBJ2-1 and V is TRBV20-1; D is uncertain. V lost 0 bases and J 6 bases, leaving 12 bases between the germline ends. CDR1 and CDR2 (germline): DFQATT, SNEGSKA (reference sequence). CDR3 length equals 14 residues.

CDR3 loop: CASSWEGRAFF. In nucleotides, the CDR3 is TGTGCCAGCAGCTGGGAGGGACGAGCTTTCTTT. V gene TRBV5-6 combines with J gene TRBJ1-1; perhaps TRBD1 as D (5 bases). In germline, CDR1 is SGHDT, CDR2 YYEEEE. V dropped 3 bases and J dropped 10 bases, with 10 bases sitting between them. This CDR3 is built from 11 residues.

This clonotype was seen many times. This chain's CDR3 is CASSLVAREYGNTIYF. Written as DNA, the CDR3 is TGTGCCAGCAGCTTAGTGGCCAGGGAATATGGAAACACCATATATTTT. The rearrangement joins TRBV7-2 to TRBJ1-3, with D possibly TRBD1 on 5 matching bases. This CDR3 has 16 residues. V gave up 1 base and J gave up 3 bases, with 13 bases separating them. Germline lookup yields CDR1 SGHTA and CDR2 FQGNSA.

This clonotype was counted between two and nine times. The chain uses TRBV20-1 and TRBJ1-1; D might be TRBD1 (5 bases). The CDR3 loop spans 13 amino acids. V lost 6 bases, J lost 1 base, and 12 bases lay in between. From germline, CDR1 is DFQATT and CDR2 SNEGSKA (reference sequence). The CDR3 is CSAPPGGNTEAFF. CDR3 nucleotides: TGCAGTGCCCCCCCCGGGGGGAACACTGAAGCTTTCTTT.

This clonotype has more than one count but fewer than ten. The rearrangement links TRBV25-1 to TRBJ2-6; possible D gene TRBD2, 6 bases. V was shortened by 10 bases and J by 0 bases, with 13 bases between the two germline ends. The CDR3 contains 15 residues. Germline CDR1 reads MGHDK; CDR2 reads SYGVNS. CDR3 sequence (DNA): TGTGCCACCGGGACTGGGCACTCTGGGGCCAACGTCCTGACTTTC. Protein product: CATGTGHSGANVLTF.

The rearrangement links TRBV12-3 or TRBV12-4 to TRBJ2-1; TRBD1 agrees at 7 bases. After removal of 8 bases from V and 2 bases from J, the junction contained 9 bases not matched to a gene. The CDR3 is 15 amino acids. CDR3 bases: TGTGCCAGCTGGAGACCGGACAGGCCCTACAATGAGCAGTTCTTC. It encodes CASWRPDRPYNEQFF.

The CDR3 sequence: CASSPTDTEAFF. The CDR3 nucleotides are TGTGCCAGCAGCCCGACGGACACTGAAGCTTTCTTT. J is TRBJ1-1 and V is TRBV7-9; D is uncertain. V was trimmed by 5 bases and J by 3 bases, leaving 7 bases between them. Germline loops: CDR1 SEHNR, CDR2 FQNEAQ (reference sequence). The length of the CDR3 is 12 residues.

This clonotype has a handful of counts. The chain joins TRBV18 to TRBJ2-3; 15 nucleotides agree with TRBD2. CDR1 KGHSH and CDR2 LQKENI come from the germline V gene. The CDR3 totals 17 residues. The trim removed 1 base at V and 4 bases at J, leaving 3 bases unmatched. The DNA for the CDR3 is TGTGCCAGCTCACCACAGGGACTAGCGGGGGGCCCAGATACGCAGTATTTT. This sequence encodes CASSPQGLAGGPDTQYF. Drawing the rest from reference TRBV18 and TRBJ2-3, the complete variable domain is NAGVMQNPRHLVRRRGQEARLRCSPMKGHSHVYWYRQLPEEGLKFMVYLQKENIIDESGMPKERFSAEFPKEGPSILRIQQVVRGDSAAYFCASSPQGLAGGPDTQYFGPGTRLTVL.

This clonotype was seen only a few times. V usage is TRBV3-1 and J usage is TRBJ2-3; TRBD1 or TRBD2 may be the D gene (6 bases each). Trimming stripped 0 bases from V and 5 bases from J, with 12 bases between. The CDR3 length is 15 residues. CDR1 and CDR2 from the germline V gene are LGHDT and YNNKEL (reference sequence). In DNA form, the CDR3 reads TGTGCCAGCAGCCAAGATAGGGGGGCTGGAGATACGCAGTATTTT. It translates to CASSQDRGAGDTQYF.

The table lists this clonotype with a few counts. This sequence joins TRBV7-2 and TRBJ1-2; D not certain. The germline V gene has CDR1 SGHTA and CDR2 FQGNSA. Trimming took off 6 bases at V and 9 bases at J, with 20 bases between the two ends. The CDR3 is 14 residues long. The CDR3 sequence: CASSSGTGRPSYTF. The CDR3 DNA reads as TGTGCCAGCAGTTCTGGCACCGGCCGGCCGAGCTACACCTTC.

The sample holds a few counts of this clonotype. V and J are TRBV5-1 and TRBJ2-1; the D gene is possibly TRBD1 (6 bases). Germline CDR1 reads SGHRS; CDR2 reads YFSETQ. The CDR3 totals 14 residues. Trimming removed 1 base from V and 4 bases from J, with 9 bases in between. The CDR3 sequence: CASSLSDRYNEQFF. In DNA form, the CDR3 reads TGCGCCAGCAGCTTGTCCGACAGGTACAATGAGCAGTTCTTC.

The chain carries TRBV7-2 and TRBJ1-6, with 10 bases that match TRBD1. V lost 5 bases to trimming and J lost 7 bases; unmatched junction nucleotides: 5. The V gene's germline CDR1 is SGHTA and CDR2 FQGNSA. The CDR3 contains 15 residues. The CDR3 DNA is TGTGCCAGCAGCCGAGGGGGACAGGGGAATTCACCCCTCCACTTT. This sequence encodes CASSRGGQGNSPLHF.

This clonotype was detected only a few times. The chain is built from TRBV7-8 and TRBJ2-2, with D maybe TRBD1 (9 bases). From germline, CDR1 is SGHVS and CDR2 FQNEAQ. V was cut by 5 bases and J by 1 base, with 17 bases left in between. The CDR3 is 17 residues long. The CDR3 DNA is TGTGCCAGCAGCCCCCGGGGGGGACAGGGGAACACCGGGGAGCTGTTTTTT. Its translation: CASSPRGGQGNTGELFF.

This clonotype was counted only a few times. The CDR3 region is CASRPGQPADQPQHF. In DNA form, the CDR3 reads TGTGCCAGCAGACCCGGACAGCCTGCGGATCAGCCCCAGCATTTT. The genes are TRBV6-2 or TRBV6-3 and TRBJ1-5; D possibly corresponds to TRBD1 (6 bases). There are 15 residues in the CDR3. The germline gives CDR1 MNHEY, CDR2 SVGEGT. V lost 6 bases and J 5 bases, leaving 17 bases between the germline ends.

This clonotype was counted ten times or more. This chain joins TRBV7-2 and TRBJ1-4, with unresolved D. Per germline, CDR1 SGHTA and CDR2 FQGNSA. Trimming left V 2 bases short and J 8 bases short, with 6 bases between. The CDR3 is made up of 12 amino acids. This chain's CDR3 is CASSLNQEKLFF. The CDR3, as DNA: TGTGCCAGCAGCTTAAATCAGGAAAAACTGTTTTTT.

The CDR3 DNA reads TGTGCCAGCAGCCACCGGGACGGCCGCAATCAGCCCCAGCATTTT. Translation: CASSHRDGRNQPQHF. V and J are TRBV4-2 and TRBJ1-5; TRBD1 is a possible D gene (5 bases). V lost 3 bases to trimming and J lost 2 bases, with 11 bases between them. CDR1 and CDR2 (germline): LGHNA, YNFKEQ. The CDR3 spans 15 residues.

This chain connects TRBV6-5 to TRBJ2-4; D uncertain. Germline-derived CDR1 and CDR2 are MNHEY and SVGAGI. V was shortened by 5 bases and J by 8 bases, with 10 bases between the two germline ends. This CDR3 contains 12 residues. CDR3 region: CASSPHADIQYF. The CDR3 DNA follows: TGTGCCAGCAGTCCACATGCGGACATTCAGTACTTC.

This clonotype was seen more than once but under ten times. The chain uses TRBV7-2 and TRBJ1-1, with a tentative D call TRBD1 (6 bases). The germline V and J ends were trimmed by 5 bases and 0 bases, with 13 bases remaining between them. Germline loops: CDR1 SGHTA, CDR2 FQGNSA. The CDR3 loop spans 15 amino acids. CDR3 in DNA: TGTGCCAGCAGCCAATTCAAGGGGGTGAACACTGAAGCTTTCTTT. Protein product: CASSQFKGVNTEAFF. The complete variable domain, with remaining parts taken from reference TRBV7-2 and TRBJ1-1, reads GAGVSQSPSNKVTEKGKDVELRCDPISGHTALYWYRQSLGQGLEFLIYFQGNSAPDKSGLPSDRFSAERTGGSVSTLTIQRTQQEDSAVYLCASSQFKGVNTEAFFGQGTRLTVV.